These 8 T cell receptor beta chains were sequenced from one sample in a study of vaccination and CD4 T cells after COVID-19. At the Johns Hopkins FTIC core, DNA taken from cultured CD4+ T cells was sequenced by way of the Oncomine TCR Beta short-read assay. One entry per CDR3 protein results from TCRdb running MiXCR on the PCR reads. The repertoire holds about 26,000 distinct CDR3 sequences, with 40% to 45% as singletons. The treatment here: roughly ten-day PBMC culture with coronavirus spike peptide pools or control peptides (ViraFEST assay). These receptors lack a known antigen. The sample comprised CD4+ T cells from blood, cultured in vitro. The receptor source for this set is a human donor who had recovered from COVID-19.

The chain's CDR3 is CASRTGSGADTQYF. CDR3 bases: TGCGCCAGCCGGACAGGGTCGGGGGCAGATACGCAGTATTTT. The V call is TRBV10-1, the J call TRBJ2-3; 8 bases are a match to TRBD1. The CDR3 loop spans 14 amino acids. Germline V gene lookup returns CDR1 WNHNN and CDR2 SYGVQD (reference sequence). With V trimmed by 8 bases and J by 4 bases, 8 bases remained unmatched.

V usage is TRBV12-3 or TRBV12-4 and J usage is TRBJ1-2; D not resolved. The CDR3 length is 15 residues. Trimming removed 2 bases at V and 0 bases at J, with 10 bases between. The CDR3 loop reads CASSLLRVANYGYTF. The CDR3 bases are TGTGCCAGCAGTTTATTGAGGGTAGCTAACTATGGCTACACCTTC.

There are a few counts of this clonotype. The chain employs TRBV7-9 and TRBJ2-3; 10 bases fit TRBD2. Germline CDR1 is SEHNR and CDR2 is FQNEAQ (reference sequence). The CDR3 length is 15 residues. V shed 8 bases, J shed 1 base, and the junction held 6 bases outside the gene matches. The CDR3 here is CASDPGLARTDTQYF. The CDR3 bases are TGTGCCAGCGATCCGGGACTAGCGCGCACAGATACGCAGTATTTT.

V and J are TRBV25-1 and TRBJ1-2, with D uncertain. The CDR3 consists of 12 residues. Trimming took 0 bases from V and 13 from J, leaving 12 bases between them. CDR1 and CDR2 (germline): MGHDK, SYGVNS. The CDR3 nucleotides read TGTGCCAGCAGTGAATATCGCCAACTAATCACCTTC. Translated: CASSEYRQLITF.

The chain is built from TRBV2 and TRBJ2-7, with unresolved D. The germline V gene has CDR1 SNHLY and CDR2 FYNNEI. The ends were cut back, 4 bases at V and 6 bases at J, with 7 bases in the middle. The CDR3 consists of 11 residues. The CDR3 here is CASSVLVEQYF. The CDR3 bases are TGTGCCAGCAGTGTACTGGTCGAGCAGTACTTC.

This clonotype was counted a single time. A much larger clone is a single base away; this may be a read error. V and J are TRBV21-1 and TRBJ2-5; TRBD1, the table's D call, was not compared with the DNA. TRBV21-1 is noted as a pseudogene. This CDR3 region has 16 residues. CDR3 bases: TGTGCCACCCGAGTTTCGGACAGGGGGTTAGGAGGGACCCGGTACTTC. Amino acids: CATRVSDRGLGGTRYF.

The chain combines TRBV24-1 with TRBJ1-5; D gene ambiguous. Germline V CDR1 and CDR2: KGHDR, SFDVKD. With 5 bases removed from V and 3 bases from J, the gap between germline ends came to 13 bases. The CDR3 sequence is 15 residues long. CDR3 sequence: CATSGDKAYNQPQHF. In DNA, the CDR3 is TGTGCCACCAGTGGAGACAAGGCGTACAATCAGCCCCAGCATTTT.

The chain uses TRBV7-6 and TRBJ2-1; D unclear. V was pared by 0 bases and J by 7 bases, with 7 bases between. Germline V gives CDR1 SGHVS, CDR2 FNYEAQ. The CDR3 runs 13 residues. The CDR3 DNA follows: TGTGCCAGCAGCTTAGCGCGGCAAAATGAGCAGTTCTTC. Translated: CASSLARQNEQFF.